These 30 T cell receptor beta chains were sequenced from one sample in a study of blood T cell repertoires in COVID-19 (dated by TCRdb to the early 2020s). The method behind the library was the immunoSEQ multiplex PCR assay. Imported from immuneACCESS, the table was reduced by TCRdb to in-frame sequences with V and J called. These copies leave out some clones; in studies compared against another copy, an unresolved V gene accounts for under half, and the cause of the remainder is not known. The sample table shows approximately 300,000 clones, and around 90% are seen once. Less than 6% of the sample is taken by the ten largest. The specimen was PBMCs or T cells enriched from blood (not recorded which). Receptors originate from a young woman who had recovered from COVID-19.

The CDR3 loop reads CASSLGSDQPQHF. In nucleotides, the CDR3 is TGTGCCAGCAGCTTGGGTTCAGATCAGCCCCAGCATTTT. The rearrangement links TRBV5-4 to TRBJ1-5, with D uncertain. V was pared by 0 bases and J by 5 bases, with 6 bases between. There are 13 residues in the CDR3. The germline V gene has CDR1 SGHNT and CDR2 YYREEE (reference sequence).

This clone is a singleton in its sample. The rearrangement links TRBV18 to TRBJ1-1; possible D gene TRBD1, 6 bases. Germline V gene lookup returns CDR1 KGHSH and CDR2 LQKENI. The CDR3 spans 15 residues. The ends were cut back, 4 bases at V and 3 bases at J, with 15 bases in the middle. CDR3 residues: CASSRGGTLYTEAFF. In DNA form, the CDR3 reads TGTGCCAGCTCACGGGGGGGCACTCTGTACACTGAAGCTTTCTTT.

In regard to this clone: The sample carries other DNA sequences with the same CDR3. The V call is TRBV6-5, the J call TRBJ1-1; 7 bases agree with TRBD1. Germline V gene lookup returns CDR1 MNHEY and CDR2 SVGAGI. CDR3 length equals 13 residues. Trimming at V came to 6 bases and at J to 2 bases, leaving 3 bases not matched to a gene. CDR3 sequence reads: CASRRQGNTEAFF. For the CDR3, the DNA is TGTGCCAGCAGAAGACAGGGAAACACTGAAGCTTTCTTT.

This rearrangement joins TRBV5-1 to TRBJ1-1; D is unresolved. The germline CDR1 and CDR2 sequences are SGHRS and YFSETQ. With 5 bases removed from V and 3 bases from J, the gap between germline ends came to 8 bases. This CDR3 region has 12 residues. This chain's CDR3 is CASSLPDTEAFF. The CDR3 nucleotides are TGCGCCAGCAGTTTACCGGACACTGAAGCTTTCTTT.

This clone has just a few counts. V usage is TRBV9 and J usage is TRBJ1-2; D is undetermined. The CDR3 is 11 amino acids. In germline, CDR1 is SGDLS, CDR2 YYNGEE. The V and J ends lost 3 bases and 3 bases respectively, with 3 bases between them. CDR3 region: CASSADYGYTF. In DNA form, the CDR3 reads TGTGCCAGCAGCGCCGACTATGGCTACACCTTC.

This chain joins TRBV6-2 or TRBV6-3 and TRBJ2-7; the match to TRBD1 covers 7 bases. Losses at the gene ends were 5 bases for V and 3 bases for J; bases not matched to a gene: 10. The CDR3 is made up of 15 amino acids. The germline V gene encodes CDR1 MNHEY and CDR2 SVGEGT. The CDR3 loop is CASSSYGDSRYEQYF. For the CDR3, the DNA is TGTGCCAGCAGTAGTTACGGGGACAGCCGCTACGAGCAGTACTTC.

This chain connects TRBV20-1 to TRBJ1-2; possible D gene TRBD1, 5 bases. This CDR3 contains 14 residues. Germline V gene sequence: CDR1 DFQATT, CDR2 SNEGSKA (reference sequence). Trimming stripped 3 bases from V and 4 bases from J, with 15 bases between. CDR3 amino acids: CSASPGAPPYGYTF. CDR3 nucleotides: TGCAGTGCTAGTCCTGGGGCGCCTCCCTATGGCTACACCTTC.

The chain uses TRBV27 and TRBJ1-6; D unclear. The CDR3 loop spans 17 amino acids. V gave up 0 bases and J gave up 0 bases, with 9 bases separating them. CDR1 is MNHEY and CDR2 is SMNVEV in the germline V gene (reference sequence). CDR3 sequence reads: CASSLSVWSSYNSPLHF. The CDR3 DNA is TGTGCCAGCAGTTTATCAGTGTGGAGCTCCTATAATTCACCCCTCCACTTT.

J is TRBJ1-2 and V is TRBV30; D perhaps matches TRBD1 (5 bases). Germline assignment: CDR1 GTSNPN and CDR2 SVGIG (reference sequence). The CDR3 contains 15 residues. The V gene lost 4 bases and the J gene lost 8 bases, with 23 bases spanning the gap. The CDR3 sequence: CAWITRAQSRDGYTF. Written as DNA, the CDR3 is TGTGCCTGGATCACCAGGGCACAGAGCCGAGACGGCTACACCTTC.

The chain links TRBV29-1 to TRBJ1-2, with D maybe TRBD1 (5 bases). The CDR3 length is 16 residues. With 6 bases removed from V and 0 bases from J, the gap between germline ends came to 20 bases. Germline CDR1 is SQVTM and CDR2 is ANQGSEA. The CDR3 DNA is TGCAGCGTGCGCAAAACCAAAGGACACCCTAACTATGGCTACACCTTC. It specifies CSVRKTKGHPNYGYTF.

CDR3 sequence (DNA): TGTGCCAGCAGTCCCCGGGCAGGGAGGGAGCAGTACTTC. Translated: CASSPRAGREQYF. This chain links TRBV27 with TRBJ2-7; possibly TRBD2 for D (6 bases). The CDR3 covers 13 residues. Germline values: CDR1 MNHEY, CDR2 SMNVEV (reference sequence). Trimming stripped 5 bases from V and 7 bases from J, with 15 bases between.

The chain recombines TRBV30 with TRBJ1-1; no clear D gene. With 0 bases removed from V and 3 bases from J, the gap between germline ends came to 8 bases. Germline V CDR1 and CDR2: GTSNPN, SVGIG (reference sequence). This CDR3 has 13 residues. This CDR3 is CAWSVLLDTEAFF. CDR3 bases: TGTGCCTGGAGTGTACTTTTGGACACTGAAGCTTTCTTT. Full variable domain (outside the CDR3, taken from reference TRBV30 and TRBJ1-1): SQTIHQWPATLVQPVGSPLSLECTVEGTSNPNLYWYRQAAGRGLQLLFYSVGIGQISSEVPQNLSASRPQDRQFILSSKKLLLSDSGFYLCAWSVLLDTEAFFGQGTRLTVV.

The chain carries TRBV25-1 and TRBJ2-1, with unresolved D. Trimming left V 2 bases short and J 6 bases short, with 8 bases between. The CDR3 is 13 amino acids. Per germline, CDR1 MGHDK and CDR2 SYGVNS. The CDR3 DNA reads TGTGCCAGCAGTGAACAGGTTGGCAATGAGCAGTTCTTC. Protein: CASSEQVGNEQFF.

The gene calls are TRBV5-6 and TRBJ1-5; D might be TRBD1 (5 bases). The CDR3 is made up of 14 amino acids. Trimming pared 4 bases from V and 7 bases from J, leaving 15 bases between. Germline loops: CDR1 SGHDT, CDR2 YYEEEE. This CDR3 reads CASSQKGQGQPQHF. DNA for the CDR3: TGTGCCAGCAGCCAGAAGGGGCAGGGACAGCCCCAGCATTTT.

The rearrangement links TRBV5-1 to TRBJ2-2, with D perhaps TRBD1 (6 bases). The germline V gene has CDR1 SGHRS and CDR2 YFSETQ. There are 14 residues in the CDR3. The V end lost 4 bases, the J end lost 8 bases, and 15 bases lay between the germline ends. In nucleotides, the CDR3 is TGCGCCAGCAGCGGAGACAGGATAGGGGGGGAGCTGTTTTTT. This translates into CASSGDRIGGELFF.

The chain has TRBV11-2 and TRBJ1-2; TRBD1 aligns across 10 bases. CDR3 length: 19 amino acids. Looked up from germline, CDR1 is SGHAT and CDR2 is FQNNGV. The ends lost 5 bases at V and 2 bases at J; junction bases unmatched: 17. The DNA of the CDR3 is TGTGCCAGCAGCACAAGTCTCCGGGACAGGGGCGCACACAACTATGGCTACACCTTC. It yields the protein CASSTSLRDRGAHNYGYTF.

V gene TRBV27 combines with J gene TRBJ1-1; maybe TRBD1 (6 bases). V was cut by 4 bases and J by 5 bases, with 20 bases left in between. CDR3 size: 16 residues. Germline CDR1 MNHEY, CDR2 SMNVEV (reference sequence). CDR3 bases: TGTGCCAGCAGTTCTGATACAGGGTCCGTATGGACTGAAGCTTTCTTT. Encoded protein: CASSSDTGSVWTEAFF.

This sequence joins TRBV11-3 and TRBJ2-3; no clear D gene. Per the germline V gene, CDR1 is SGHNT and CDR2 is YENEEA. V lost 4 bases and J lost 2, with 7 bases in between. This CDR3 contains 13 residues. CDR3: CASSSLATDTQYF. In nucleotides, the CDR3 is TGTGCCAGCAGCTCACTCGCCACAGATACGCAGTATTTT.

This chain links TRBV6-5 with TRBJ2-1, with TRBD2 matching 12 bases. V dropped 2 bases and J dropped 4; count of bases not matched to a gene: 3. The CDR3 sequence is 16 residues long. Germline lookup yields CDR1 MNHEY and CDR2 SVGAGI. The CDR3 spells CASSYRTSGAYNEQFF. CDR3 nucleotide sequence: TGTGCCAGCAGTTACCGGACTAGCGGGGCATACAATGAGCAGTTCTTC.

This clone was seen once. The V and J genes are TRBV10-3 and TRBJ2-1, with D maybe TRBD2 (8 bases). Trimming cost V 10 bases and J 0 bases, with 16 bases left between them. The length of the CDR3 is 15 residues. CDR1 and CDR2 from the germline V gene are ENHRY and SYGVKD. The CDR3 DNA follows: TGTGCCACGGGGGGGGACAGACGCTCCTACAATGAGCAGTTCTTC. Its translation: CATGGDRRSYNEQFF.

The V gene is TRBV11-2, the J gene TRBJ1-1; D is unclear. The CDR3 length is 17 residues. Per germline, CDR1 SGHAT and CDR2 FQNNGV. V lost 1 base, J lost 3 bases, and 18 bases lay in between. DNA of the CDR3: TGTGCCAGCAGCTTAGGCGTGGCGGAGAAACGGGACACTGAAGCTTTCTTT. Translation gives CASSLGVAEKRDTEAFF. The full variable domain, completed using reference TRBV11-2 and TRBJ1-1, is EAGVAQSPRYKIIEKRQSVAFWCNPISGHATLYWYQQILGQGPKLLIQFQNNGVVDDSQLPKDRFSAERLKGVDSTLKIQPAKLEDSAVYLCASSLGVAEKRDTEAFFGQGTRLTVV.

This chain joins TRBV27 and TRBJ2-3, with 10 bases identical to TRBD2. The V segment lost 1 base and the J segment 2 bases; nucleotides outside the gene matches: 3. Germline assignment: CDR1 MNHEY and CDR2 SMNVEV (reference sequence). There are 16 residues in the CDR3. The CDR3 bases are TGTGCCAGCAGTTTATTAGCGGGGGGTCCCACAGATACGCAGTATTTT. It yields the protein CASSLLAGGPTDTQYF.

The chain carries TRBV5-4 and TRBJ2-7; perhaps TRBD1 as D (6 bases). The CDR3 covers 12 residues. The germline V and J ends were trimmed by 3 bases and 7 bases, with 11 bases remaining between them. The V gene's germline CDR1 is SGHNT and CDR2 YYREEE (reference sequence). CDR3: CASSSDRREQYF. The CDR3 bases are TGTGCCAGCAGCTCCGACAGGCGAGAGCAGTACTTC.

The chain carries TRBV7-6 and TRBJ1-6; D remains ambiguous. Germline CDR1 reads SGHVS; CDR2 reads FNYEAQ. The CDR3 contains 13 residues. Trimming left V 3 bases short and J 5 bases short, with 5 bases between. CDR3 sequence: CASSLENNSPLHF. The DNA of the CDR3 is TGTGCCAGCAGCTTGGAGAATAATTCACCCCTCCACTTT.

The chain employs TRBV11-3 and TRBJ2-7; 11 nucleotides agree with TRBD1. This CDR3 has 14 amino acids. CDR1 is SGHNT and CDR2 is YENEEA in the germline V gene. With V trimmed by 4 bases and J by 3 bases, 2 bases remained unmatched. The DNA of the CDR3 is TGTGCCAGCAGCTCGGGGACAGGGGGCTACGAGCAGTACTTC. It yields the protein CASSSGTGGYEQYF.

V gene TRBV11-2 combines with J gene TRBJ2-7, with 8 bases matching TRBD2. The CDR3 runs to 14 residues. The germline V gene encodes CDR1 SGHAT and CDR2 FQNNGV. The V and J ends lost 0 bases and 2 bases, in that order; junction bases with no gene match: 0. In DNA form, the CDR3 reads TGTGCCAGCAGCTTAGAGCGGGGGGCCTACGAGCAGTACTTC. Translation gives CASSLERGAYEQYF.

The rearrangement uses TRBV9 and TRBJ1-1; 7 bases align to TRBD1. V gave up 2 bases and J gave up 3 bases; unmatched junction bases: 4. The germline V gene encodes CDR1 SGDLS and CDR2 YYNGEE. This CDR3 contains 14 residues. CDR3 sequence reads: CASSVAGTDTEAFF. The CDR3 DNA is TGTGCCAGCAGCGTGGCCGGGACAGACACTGAAGCTTTCTTT. The full variable domain, with the rest looked up from reference TRBV9 and TRBJ1-1, is DSGVTQTPKHLITATGQRVTLRCSPRSGDLSVYWYQQSLDQGLQFLIQYYNGEERAKGNILERFSAQQFPDLHSELNLSSLELGDSALYFCASSVAGTDTEAFFGQGTRLTVV.

The chain uses TRBV7-9 and TRBJ1-4; TRBD1 matches 7 bases. Germline CDR1 SEHNR, CDR2 FQNEAQ (reference sequence). V lost 8 bases to trimming and J lost 4 bases; unmatched junction nucleotides: 7. The CDR3 is made up of 14 amino acids. As DNA, the CDR3 is TGTGCCAGCCAAGTCCGGGACAGTAATGAAAAACTGTTTTTT. Its protein is CASQVRDSNEKLFF.

In the case of this clone: This specimen includes other DNA sequences encoding the same CDR3. The chain links TRBV11-2 to TRBJ2-1; TRBD1 aligns across 7 bases. V was clipped by 5 bases and J by 1 base; unmatched bases: 5. There are 15 residues in the CDR3. Per the germline V gene, CDR1 is SGHAT and CDR2 is FQNNGV. This chain's CDR3 is CASSPLTGSYNEQFF. CDR3 bases: TGTGCCAGCAGCCCCCTGACAGGGTCCTACAATGAGCAGTTCTTC.

V usage is TRBV5-1 and J usage is TRBJ2-3; no clear D. CDR1 and CDR2 from the germline V gene are SGHRS and YFSETQ. CDR3 length: 13 residues. Trimming removed 2 bases at V and 0 bases at J, with 4 bases between. The chain's CDR3 is CASSFPSTDTQYF. CDR3 sequence (DNA): TGCGCCAGCAGCTTTCCTAGCACAGATACGCAGTATTTT.